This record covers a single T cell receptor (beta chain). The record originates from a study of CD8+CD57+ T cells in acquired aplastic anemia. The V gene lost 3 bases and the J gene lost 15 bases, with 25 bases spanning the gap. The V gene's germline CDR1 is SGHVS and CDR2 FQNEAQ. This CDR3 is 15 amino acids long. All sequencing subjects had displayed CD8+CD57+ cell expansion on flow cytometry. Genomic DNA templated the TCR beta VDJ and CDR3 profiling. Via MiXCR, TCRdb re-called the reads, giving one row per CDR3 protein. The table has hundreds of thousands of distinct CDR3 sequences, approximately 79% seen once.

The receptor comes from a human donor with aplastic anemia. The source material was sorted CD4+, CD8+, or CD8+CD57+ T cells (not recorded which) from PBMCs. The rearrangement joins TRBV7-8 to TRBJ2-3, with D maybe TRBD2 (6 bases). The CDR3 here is CASSFPGEPETQHYF. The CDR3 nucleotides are TGTGCCAGCAGCTTCCCGGGAGAGCCCGAAACGCAGCATTATTTT.